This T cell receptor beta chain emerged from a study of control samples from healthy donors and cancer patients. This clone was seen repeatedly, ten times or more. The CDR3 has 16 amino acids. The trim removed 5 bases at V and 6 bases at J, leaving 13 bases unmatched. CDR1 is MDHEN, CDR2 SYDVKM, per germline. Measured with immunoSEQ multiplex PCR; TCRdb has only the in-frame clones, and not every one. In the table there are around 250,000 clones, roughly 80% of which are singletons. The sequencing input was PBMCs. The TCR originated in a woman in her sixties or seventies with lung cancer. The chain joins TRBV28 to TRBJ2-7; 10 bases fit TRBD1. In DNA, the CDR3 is TGTGCCAGCAGTGCCTATCCGTGGACAGGGGGTGGCGAGCAGTACTTC. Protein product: CASSAYPWTGGGEQYF.